The source of this TCR beta chain is a study of regulatory T cells in long-lasting Graves disease. Time point denoted: newly diagnosed GD, antithyroid drugs for less than 3 months. PBMC RNA was the source of the TCR library. CDR1 and CDR2 (germline): LNHDA, SQIVND (reference sequence). The CDR3 length is 13 residues. V was shortened by 7 bases and J by 4 bases, with 13 bases between the two germline ends. Study findings and constraints: Persistent disease favored TRBV28, TRBJ1-2 and TRBJ2-5. The study found persistent patients shared more public clonotypes (about 3,000) than new patients (approximately 870).

On this clonotype: Its antigen is undetermined.

TCR beta libraries were built with iRepertoire HTBI primers and Arm-PCR of CDR3 regions. TCRdb redid the calling of the multiplex PCR reads with MiXCR, one entry per CDR3 protein. Of about 620,000 distinct CDR3 sequences listed, 16% were seen once; the top ten hold roughly 18%. A further study also used this sample, focusing on T cells in Graves' hyperthyroidism and ophthalmopathy. That source notes: An initial round of RT-PCR targeting the TCR CDR3 relied on the HTBI primer set. Ophthalmopathy was separated from stable hyperthyroidism by a 13 V-J model.

The sequence was collected from a woman in her twenties or thirties with Graves disease. V gene TRBV19 combines with J gene TRBJ1-1; D call uncertain. This sample comprised peripheral blood mononuclear cells (PBMCs), obtained at new diagnosis, from a patient treated with antithyroid drugs. CDR3: CASTMGSRTEAFF. Here the CDR3 DNA reads TGTGCCAGTACCATGGGTTCGCGCACTGAAGCTTTCTTT.